These 3 T cell receptor beta chains came from one sample sequenced in a study of cytomegalovirus exposure and HLA in healthy donors. Use of 60 Vbeta and 13 Jbeta primers characterized the PCR. The table came from immunoSEQ multiplex PCR; TCRdb's copy has only in-frame clones and leaves some out. The sample yields 85,000 to 130,000 clones, about 77% seen once. The specimen sequenced was PBMCs. These receptors were taken from a woman between 50 and 59 years old in good health and CMV-seropositive.

The DNA for the CDR3 is TGTGCCACCAGCAGAGATCGGGGTGGCAGAATCAATCAGCCCCAGCATTTT. Translating it yields CATSRDRGGRINQPQHF. This sequence joins TRBV15 and TRBJ1-5, with D hard to call. Per the germline V gene, CDR1 is LNHNV and CDR2 is YYDKDF (reference sequence). The CDR3 runs to 17 residues. The V and J ends lost 0 bases and 3 bases respectively, with 15 bases between them. Supplemented by reference TRBV15 and TRBJ1-5, the full variable domain reads DAMVIQNPRYQVTQFGKPVTLSCSQTLNHNVMYWYQQKSSQAPKLLFHYYDKDFNNEADTPDNFQSRRPNTSFCFLDIRSPGLGDTAMYLCATSRDRGGRINQPQHFGDGTRLSIL.

The rearrangement joins TRBV29-1 to TRBJ2-2; 9 bases match TRBD1. The germline gives CDR1 SQVTM, CDR2 ANQGSEA. Trimming removed 5 bases from V and 2 bases from J; junction bases left unmatched: 12. This CDR3 contains 17 residues. CDR3 coding DNA: TGCAGCGTTTCGGGACAGGGACTTCCCCGAAACACCGGGGAGCTGTTTTTT. It translates to CSVSGQGLPRNTGELFF.

This chain joins TRBV5-1 and TRBJ2-3; possible D gene TRBD2, 5 bases. Per the germline V gene, CDR1 is SGHRS and CDR2 is YFSETQ. Trimming removed 0 bases at V and 1 base at J, with 6 bases between. This CDR3 region has 14 residues. The CDR3 sequence is CASSLGAGTDTQYF. In DNA, the CDR3 is TGCGCCAGCAGCTTGGGAGCGGGCACAGATACGCAGTATTTT.